A single sample is the source of the 31 T cell receptor beta chains below, sequenced in a study of OX40 agonist ivuxolimab in advanced cancers. Clones were sequenced by immunoSEQ multiplex PCR, and TCRdb holds only the in-frame ones, with some missing. The data show some 81,000 clones, 65% to 85% seen once. The sequenced sample was CD4+ or CD8+ T cells sorted from blood, obtained in a trial of the OX40 agonist ivuxolimab. These TCRs come from an adult with an advanced solid tumor such as melanoma, head and neck, liver or kidney cancer.

The V gene is TRBV6-9, the J gene TRBJ1-1; D is unresolved. V dropped 0 bases and J dropped 8 bases, with 16 bases sitting between them. This CDR3 has 15 amino acids. The germline V gene encodes CDR1 MNHGY and CDR2 SVAAGI. CDR3 region: CASSYSRHTLLEAFF. The CDR3 DNA reads TGTGCCAGCAGTTATTCTCGGCACACTCTATTAGAAGCTTTCTTT.

This chain connects TRBV19 to TRBJ1-2; TRBD1 matches 8 bases. This CDR3 has 16 amino acids. Trimming took 6 bases from V and 3 from J; bases not matched to a gene: 12. Looked up from germline, CDR1 is LNHDA and CDR2 is SQIVND (reference sequence). The CDR3 region has the DNA TGTGCCAGTAGCATGCCGCCGACAGGGGTCGACTATGGCTACACCTTC. The encoded protein is CASSMPPTGVDYGYTF.

This clone is a singleton in its sample. The chain combines TRBV7-2 with TRBJ2-7; no clear D. V lost 5 bases, J lost 0 bases, and 8 bases lay in between. Germline V lookup: CDR1 SGHTA, CDR2 FQGNSA. The CDR3 loop spans 13 amino acids. The CDR3 nucleotides read TGTGCCAGCAGCCCCGGACCCTCCTACGAGCAGTACTTC. It specifies CASSPGPSYEQYF.

The gene calls are TRBV6-5 and TRBJ1-4; possibly TRBD1 for D (6 bases). Germline V gene lookup returns CDR1 MNHEY and CDR2 SVGAGI. V was trimmed by 0 bases and J by 11 bases, leaving 10 bases between them. The CDR3 is 13 amino acids. The DNA for the CDR3 is TGTGCCAGCAGTTACTCCAAAGGACAGAAACTGTTTTTT. This sequence encodes CASSYSKGQKLFF.

This clone appeared once. This chain uses TRBV7-8 with TRBJ2-7; D might be TRBD1 (6 bases). The length of the CDR3 is 14 residues. The V end was cut by 6 bases, the J end by 3 bases, with 15 bases between. Germline lookup yields CDR1 SGHVS and CDR2 FQNEAQ. The CDR3 nucleotides read TGTGCCAGCAGACGTGTTACAGGGAGCTACGAGCAGTACTTC. Amino acids: CASRRVTGSYEQYF.

The chain links TRBV9 to TRBJ1-1, with D unresolved. The ends were cut back, 2 bases at V and 5 bases at J, with 10 bases in the middle. The CDR3 is 13 amino acids. Germline V CDR1 and CDR2: SGDLS, YYNGEE. The CDR3 sequence: CASSVISLTEAFF. For the CDR3, the DNA is TGTGCCAGCAGCGTTATAAGTTTGACTGAAGCTTTCTTT.

This clone has just a few counts. The same CDR3 also results from other DNA sequences found in this sample. The chain uses TRBV6-1 and TRBJ1-5, with D hard to call. CDR1 and CDR2 (germline): MNHNS, SASEGT. The CDR3 extends over 14 amino acids. Trimming left V 4 bases short and J 1 base short, with 8 bases between. CDR3 amino acids: CASSVLDSNQPQHF. As DNA, the CDR3 is TGTGCCAGCAGTGTGTTGGACAGCAATCAGCCCCAGCATTTT.

This clone was picked up one time. The chain links TRBV10-3 to TRBJ1-2, with D tentatively TRBD1 (6 bases). V was cut by 10 bases and J by 2 bases, with 8 bases left in between. Germline lookup yields CDR1 ENHRY and CDR2 SYGVKD. CDR3 length: 11 residues. In nucleotides, the CDR3 is TGTGCCACCCAGGGGAACTATGGCTACACCTTC. Amino acids: CATQGNYGYTF.

The gene calls are TRBV28 and TRBJ1-1; no firm D call. Germline V gene sequence: CDR1 MDHEN, CDR2 SYDVKM. This CDR3 is 14 amino acids long. Trimming shortened V by 2 bases and J by 4 bases, and 11 bases separated the two germline ends. In DNA form, the CDR3 reads TGTGCCAGCAGTTTAACGGCGGGGATCACTGAAGCTTTCTTT. Its protein is CASSLTAGITEAFF.

This chain joins TRBV18 and TRBJ2-2, with D possibly matching TRBD1 (6 bases). The V gene's germline CDR1 is KGHSH and CDR2 LQKENI. V lost 0 bases and J 5 bases, leaving 10 bases between the germline ends. The CDR3 covers 15 residues. CDR3 sequence reads: CASSPPSRGTGELFF. The CDR3 nucleotides are TGTGCCAGCTCACCACCTTCCAGGGGAACCGGGGAGCTGTTTTTT.

This sequence joins TRBV19 and TRBJ2-3; D call uncertain. CDR3 length: 14 amino acids. Germline-derived CDR1 and CDR2 are LNHDA and SQIVND (reference sequence). V was cut by 8 bases and J by 0 bases, with 12 bases left in between. The CDR3 region is CASSGFFSTDTQYF. As DNA, the CDR3 is TGTGCCAGTTCTGGGTTCTTTAGCACAGATACGCAGTATTTT. The full variable domain, completed using reference TRBV19 and TRBJ2-3, is DGGITQSPKYLFRKEGQNVTLSCEQNLNHDAMYWYRQDPGQGLRLIYYSQIVNDFQKGDIAEGYSVSREKKESFPLTVTSAQKNPTAFYLCASSGFFSTDTQYFGPGTRLTVL.

This rearrangement joins TRBV4-2 to TRBJ1-5; D unclear. This CDR3 spans 14 amino acids. Germline loops: CDR1 LGHNA, CDR2 YNFKEQ. Trimming removed 2 bases from V and 0 bases from J, with 5 bases in between. In nucleotides, the CDR3 is TGTGCCAGCAGCCAACAGGTTAGCAATCAGCCCCAGCATTTT. Translating gives CASSQQVSNQPQHF.

The chain carries TRBV18 and TRBJ1-3; TRBD1 agrees at 8 bases. CDR3 length: 15 amino acids. Trimming removed 6 bases from V and 2 bases from J; junction bases left unmatched: 6. In germline, CDR1 is KGHSH, CDR2 LQKENI. The CDR3 DNA reads as TGTGCCAGCTCCCGACAGGGGACCGCTGGAAACACCATATATTTT. Translated, it gives CASSRQGTAGNTIYF.

This clone was counted between two and nine times. The genes are TRBV6-6 and TRBJ1-6; the D gene is possibly TRBD1 (5 bases). V lost 4 bases, J lost 10 bases, and 11 bases lay in between. Germline V lookup: CDR1 MNHNY, CDR2 SVGAGI (reference sequence). The CDR3 totals 13 residues. CDR3 amino acids: CASSLAGTSPLHF. The CDR3 region has the DNA TGTGCCAGCAGTTTAGCCGGGACCTCACCCCTCCACTTT.

In nucleotides, the CDR3 is TGTGCCAGCAGCTCCCCCCCAACCAGGGGAGCTTTCTTT. Translating it yields CASSSPPTRGAFF. The chain is built from TRBV9 and TRBJ1-1, with D perhaps TRBD1 (6 bases). Germline CDR1 SGDLS, CDR2 YYNGEE. The CDR3 sequence is 13 residues long. The V and J ends lost 4 bases and 10 bases respectively, with 17 bases between them.

The chain carries TRBV28 and TRBJ2-7; the D gene is possibly TRBD1 (5 bases). V was cut by 4 bases and J by 4 bases, with 11 bases left in between. From germline, CDR1 is MDHEN and CDR2 SYDVKM. The CDR3 is made up of 13 amino acids. The CDR3 sequence: CASSSFRGYEQYF. The CDR3 DNA reads as TGTGCCAGCAGTTCCTTTAGGGGTTACGAGCAGTACTTC.

The chain is built from TRBV6-1 and TRBJ2-3; no clear D. This CDR3 has 13 amino acids. V was cut by 8 bases and J by 2 bases, with 11 bases left in between. Germline assignment: CDR1 MNHNS and CDR2 SASEGT. DNA of the CDR3: TGTGCCAGCCGGTTAACAATCACAGATACGCAGTATTTT. It translates to CASRLTITDTQYF.

The rearrangement joins TRBV19 to TRBJ2-4; 8 nucleotides align to TRBD1. After removal of 1 base from V and 4 bases from J, the junction contained 6 bases not matched to a gene. There are 16 residues in the CDR3. CDR1 LNHDA and CDR2 SQIVND come from the germline V gene (reference sequence). The CDR3 DNA reads as TGTGCCAGTAGTATAGGCGGCAGGGGGCTTAAAAACATTCAGTACTTC. Amino acid sequence: CASSIGGRGLKNIQYF. The whole variable domain, filled in from reference TRBV19 and TRBJ2-4, reads DGGITQSPKYLFRKEGQNVTLSCEQNLNHDAMYWYRQDPGQGLRLIYYSQIVNDFQKGDIAEGYSVSREKKESFPLTVTSAQKNPTAFYLCASSIGGRGLKNIQYFGAGTRLSVL.

This rearrangement joins TRBV28 to TRBJ2-5, with TRBD2 identical over 11 bases. The CDR3 contains 15 residues. CDR1 MDHEN and CDR2 SYDVKM come from the germline V gene. The CDR3 DNA sequence: TGTACTAGCGGGAGCCTACCAAGTGGGGAAGAGACCCAGTACTTC. Its translation: CTSGSLPSGEETQYF.

The chain couples TRBV4-1 to TRBJ1-1; 7 bases match TRBD1. V shed 4 bases, J shed 0 bases, and the junction held 14 bases outside the gene matches. The CDR3 contains 18 residues. Germline CDR1 reads MGHRA; CDR2 reads YSYEKL. CDR3 region: CASSLMVTTGTMNTEAFF. The CDR3 bases are TGCGCCAGCAGCCTTATGGTAACGACAGGGACTATGAACACTGAAGCTTTCTTT.

The CDR3 is CSASQGQPQHF. The CDR3 DNA is TGCAGTGCTAGTCAGGGCCAGCCCCAGCATTTT. J is TRBJ1-5 and V is TRBV20-1; maybe TRBD1 (5 bases). The CDR3 has 11 residues. V lost 3 bases and J lost 7, with 7 bases in between. Germline CDR1 and CDR2: DFQATT and SNEGSKA (reference sequence).

The chain couples TRBV5-4 to TRBJ2-1; TRBD2 might be the D (6 bases). Germline loops: CDR1 SGHNT, CDR2 YYREEE (reference sequence). The CDR3 covers 15 residues. Trimming took off 0 bases at V and 7 bases at J, with 14 bases between the two ends. CDR3 nucleotides: TGTGCCAGCAGCTTGGAATTAGCGGAGATTAATGAGCAGTTCTTC. Its protein product is CASSLELAEINEQFF.

J is TRBJ2-7 and V is TRBV6-5, with a possible D match to TRBD1 (5 bases). V lost 5 bases to trimming and J lost 0 bases, with 11 bases between them. The CDR3 totals 14 residues. Germline V gives CDR1 MNHEY, CDR2 SVGAGI. The CDR3 reads CASSKDRNSYEQYF. In nucleotides, the CDR3 is TGTGCCAGCAGTAAAGACAGAAACTCCTACGAGCAGTACTTC.

This chain joins TRBV29-1 and TRBJ1-6; 7 bases fit TRBD1. This CDR3 is 17 amino acids long. With V trimmed by 0 bases and J by 4 bases, 9 bases remained unmatched. CDR1 and CDR2 (germline): SQVTM, ANQGSEA. Here the CDR3 reads CSVEEGTSGQYNSPLHF. As DNA, the CDR3 is TGCAGCGTTGAAGAAGGGACCTCGGGACAGTATAATTCACCCCTCCACTTT. Combining the CDR3 with reference TRBV29-1 and TRBJ1-6 gives the whole variable domain SAVISQKPSRDICQRGTSLTIQCQVDSQVTMMFWYRQQPGQSLTLIATANQGSEATYESGFVIDKFPISRPNLTFSTLTVSNMSPEDSSIYLCSVEEGTSGQYNSPLHFGNGTRLTVT.

This clone appeared once. This chain connects TRBV27 to TRBJ1-5, with TRBD1 identical over 8 bases. The CDR3 is 17 residues long. V lost 1 base, J lost 4 bases, and 9 bases stayed unmatched. The germline CDR1 and CDR2 sequences are MNHEY and SMNVEV (reference sequence). DNA for the CDR3: TGTGCCAGCAGTTTATTCGGCAGGGGGCCGAAAAATCAGCCCCAGCATTTT. It specifies CASSLFGRGPKNQPQHF.

The chain recombines TRBV30 with TRBJ2-2, with D uncertain. V shed 3 bases and J shed 6 bases, with 11 bases lying between them. CDR3 length: 13 amino acids. CDR1 and CDR2 from the germline V gene are GTSNPN and SVGIG (reference sequence). The CDR3 sequence is CAWSRSQPGELFF. DNA for the CDR3: TGTGCCTGGAGCAGGTCTCAACCCGGGGAGCTGTTTTTT.

The chain recombines TRBV11-2 with TRBJ1-5; D perhaps matches TRBD1 (6 bases). Germline V CDR1 and CDR2: SGHAT, FQNNGV. V shed 5 bases and J shed 3 bases, with 14 bases lying between them. The CDR3 consists of 15 residues. The CDR3 sequence is CASSQQGTINQPQHF. The CDR3 DNA follows: TGTGCCAGCAGCCAACAGGGAACAATCAATCAGCCCCAGCATTTT.

The chain is built from TRBV4-3 and TRBJ1-6; D not certain. CDR3 length: 14 amino acids. Trimming removed 1 base at V and 1 base at J, with 2 bases between. Per the germline V gene, CDR1 is LGHNA and CDR2 is YSLEER. CDR3 loop: CASSQGSYNSPLHF. The CDR3 DNA reads TGCGCCAGCAGCCAAGGATCCTATAATTCACCCCTCCACTTT.

The rearrangement uses TRBV11-2 and TRBJ2-1, with 8 bases identical to TRBD2. Germline CDR1 is SGHAT and CDR2 is FQNNGV. The CDR3 spans 14 residues. The V gene end was trimmed by 5 bases and the J gene end by 10 bases; junction bases not matched to a gene: 10. The CDR3 bases are TGTGCCAGCAGCCACCTGACTAGCGCCGTGGAGCAGTTCTTC. Protein sequence: CASSHLTSAVEQFF.

The chain couples TRBV7-2 to TRBJ2-2; perhaps TRBD2 as D (6 bases). This CDR3 has 14 amino acids. V lost 3 bases, J lost 7 bases, and 12 bases lay in between. CDR1 and CDR2 from the germline V gene are SGHTA and FQGNSA. The DNA for the CDR3 is TGTGCCAGCAGCTTTCTAGCGTACGGCGGGGAGCTGTTTTTT. This codes for CASSFLAYGGELFF.

The chain combines TRBV7-9 with TRBJ2-3; D possibly corresponds to TRBD2 (6 bases). In germline, CDR1 is SEHNR, CDR2 FQNEAQ (reference sequence). CDR3 length equals 18 residues. Trimming took 5 bases from V and 4 from J, leaving 25 bases between them. Written as DNA, the CDR3 is TGTGCCAGCAGCCCGGGACTCGGGCGCCGGTTTTGGGCAGATACGCAGTATTTT. This codes for CASSPGLGRRFWADTQYF. The full variable domain, its missing parts supplied by reference TRBV7-9 and TRBJ2-3, is DTGVSQNPRHKITKRGQNVTFRCDPISEHNRLYWYRQTLGQGPEFLTYFQNEAQLEKSRLLSDRFSAERPKGSFSTLEIQRTEQGDSAMYLCASSPGLGRRFWADTQYFGPGTRLTVL.